These 28 T cell receptor beta chains originate from one sample sequenced in a study of CD8 T cells in Susac syndrome. The authors reverse transcribed roughly 0.5 to 1 ug RNA with random hexamers. TCRdb recomputed calls from the immunoSEQ multiplex PCR reads with MiXCR, one row per CDR3 protein. The sample consists of roughly 180,000 distinct CDR3 sequences, approximately 93% of them appearing once. Sequenced material: CD4+ T cells from PBMCs. Receptors originate from a human donor with multiple sclerosis.

The J gene is TRBJ1-5, the V gene TRBV30; D gene ambiguous. From germline, CDR1 is GTSNPN and CDR2 SVGIG (reference sequence). V was cut by 3 bases and J by 1 base, with 4 bases left in between. The CDR3 is 12 amino acids. The CDR3 spells CAWSPSNQPQHF. CDR3 sequence (DNA): TGTGCCTGGAGCCCAAGCAATCAGCCCCAGCATTTT.

V is TRBV29-1 and J is TRBJ2-5, with 7 bases fitting TRBD1. V gave up 3 bases and J gave up 4 bases; unmatched junction bases: 5. The CDR3 is 13 residues long. CDR1 is SQVTM and CDR2 is ANQGSEA in the germline V gene. The CDR3 bases are TGCAGCGTTGATACAGGGGCGAGAGAGACCCAGTACTTC. Translated: CSVDTGARETQYF. The full variable domain, with the rest looked up from reference TRBV29-1 and TRBJ2-5, is SAVISQKPSRDICQRGTSLTIQCQVDSQVTMMFWYRQQPGQSLTLIATANQGSEATYESGFVIDKFPISRPNLTFSTLTVSNMSPEDSSIYLCSVDTGARETQYFGPGTRLLVL.

The chain is built from TRBV20-1 and TRBJ1-2; the D gene is possibly TRBD1 (5 bases). The V end was cut by 6 bases, the J end by 0 bases, with 17 bases between. CDR1 and CDR2 (germline): DFQATT, SNEGSKA (reference sequence). The CDR3 extends over 15 amino acids. Here the CDR3 reads CSASLRAGPNYGYTF. The DNA for the CDR3 is TGCAGTGCCAGCCTCAGGGCAGGCCCTAACTATGGCTACACCTTC.

The chain recombines TRBV3-1 with TRBJ2-5; 7 bases are a match to TRBD1. The CDR3 covers 14 residues. CDR1 is LGHDT, CDR2 YNNKEL, per germline (reference sequence). Unmatched junction bases numbered 5, after V lost 4 bases and J lost 3 bases. CDR3 DNA sequence: TGTGCCAGCAGCCTCGACAGGGTGGAAGAGACCCAGTACTTC. It encodes CASSLDRVEETQYF.

The chain joins TRBV18 to TRBJ1-1; 8 bases map to TRBD1. This CDR3 comprises 14 residues. Germline V gene lookup returns CDR1 KGHSH and CDR2 LQKENI. The J segment lost 6 bases and the V segment lost 3 bases, leaving 6 bases of the junction unmatched. The CDR3 here is CASSPRPGGSEAFF. The DNA for the CDR3 is TGTGCCAGCTCACCGAGGCCAGGGGGCTCTGAAGCTTTCTTT. The whole variable domain, remainder taken from reference TRBV18 and TRBJ1-1, is NAGVMQNPRHLVRRRGQEARLRCSPMKGHSHVYWYRQLPEEGLKFMVYLQKENIIDESGMPKERFSAEFPKEGPSILRIQQVVRGDSAAYFCASSPRPGGSEAFFGQGTRLTVV.

This rearrangement joins TRBV24-1 to TRBJ2-7, with 9 bases identical to TRBD1. CDR3 length equals 15 residues. V was clipped by 4 bases and J by 5 bases; unmatched bases: 8. Germline-derived CDR1 and CDR2 are KGHDR and SFDVKD. The CDR3 protein is CATSDPGQGNHEQYF. Written as DNA, the CDR3 is TGTGCCACCAGTGACCCGGGACAGGGTAACCACGAGCAGTACTTC.

The chain carries TRBV7-8 and TRBJ2-5; D may be TRBD2 (5 bases). This CDR3 has 13 amino acids. V was pared by 1 base and J by 7 bases, with 10 bases between. Germline lookup yields CDR1 SGHVS and CDR2 FQNEAQ. The CDR3 DNA sequence: TGTGCCAGCAGCTTAGGAACCGAGGGGACCCAGTACTTC. Encoded protein: CASSLGTEGTQYF.

The V call is TRBV25-1, the J call TRBJ2-5; D gene ambiguous. Germline V gives CDR1 MGHDK, CDR2 SYGVNS. The V gene lost 3 bases and the J gene lost 7 bases, with 6 bases spanning the gap. The CDR3 has 11 residues. The CDR3 region has the DNA TGTGCCAGCAGTGAGCGTTGGACCCAGTACTTC. As protein: CASSERWTQYF.

This clonotype was seen once. J is TRBJ2-2 and V is TRBV3-1; D perhaps matches TRBD2 (7 bases). V was clipped by 8 bases and J by 4 bases, with 17 bases between them. CDR3 size: 15 residues. Germline-derived CDR1 and CDR2 are LGHDT and YNNKEL (reference sequence). CDR3 in DNA: TGTGCCAGCGCCCGGGGAGGGGGGCTCACCGGGGAGCTGTTTTTT. It codes for CASARGGGLTGELFF.

The V call is TRBV20-1, the J call TRBJ1-1; the D is unclear. Germline assignment: CDR1 DFQATT and CDR2 SNEGSKA (reference sequence). V was clipped by 6 bases and J by 0 bases, with 14 bases between them. The CDR3 consists of 14 residues. CDR3 protein: CSAPGVIMNTEAFF. The CDR3, as DNA: TGCAGTGCCCCCGGCGTCATAATGAACACTGAAGCTTTCTTT.

Only one count was recorded for this clonotype. The chain is built from TRBV23-1 and TRBJ2-6; 11 positions match TRBD1. TRBV23-1 is noted as an ORF with a role that remains uncertain. The CDR3 totals 18 residues. V shed 0 bases, J shed 4 bases, and the junction held 5 bases outside the gene matches. Here the CDR3 DNA reads TGCGCCAGCAGTCAATCGCGGGGACAGGGGGACGGGGCCAACGTCCTGACTTTC. This sequence encodes CASSQSRGQGDGANVLTF.

This sequence joins TRBV7-2 and TRBJ2-7, with 7 bases identical to TRBD1. CDR1 and CDR2 (germline): SGHTA, FQGNSA. There are 16 residues in the CDR3. V lost 3 bases and J lost 0; bases outside the gene matches: 8. CDR3 DNA sequence: TGTGCCAGCAGCTTGAAAGGGGGCCGATCCTCCTACGAGCAGTACTTC. Encoded protein: CASSLKGGRSSYEQYF.

Written as DNA, the CDR3 is TGTGCCAGCAGCGTTGCCGGGACAGGGAGCGGCTACACCTTC. Protein: CASSVAGTGSGYTF. The chain links TRBV5-4 to TRBJ1-2; 9 nucleotides line up with TRBD1. This CDR3 spans 14 amino acids. V gave up 4 bases and J gave up 8 bases; unmatched junction bases: 9. Germline V CDR1 and CDR2: SGHNT, YYREEE (reference sequence).

The count of this clonotype is one. V usage is TRBV5-4 and J usage is TRBJ2-5, with TRBD1 identical over 7 bases. Trimming took 4 bases from V and 4 from J; bases not matched to a gene: 4. The CDR3 consists of 13 residues. In germline, CDR1 is SGHNT, CDR2 YYREEE (reference sequence). CDR3 sequence reads: CASSRDRAETQYF. The CDR3 nucleotides read TGTGCCAGCAGCCGAGACAGGGCAGAGACCCAGTACTTC. Full variable domain (missing parts from reference TRBV5-4 and TRBJ2-5): ETGVTQSPTHLIKTRGQQVTLRCSSQSGHNTVSWYQQALGQGPQFIFQYYREEENGRGNFPPRFSGLQFPNYSSELNVNALELDDSALYLCASSRDRAETQYFGPGTRLLVL.

The rearrangement uses TRBV2 and TRBJ1-2; 8 nucleotides align to TRBD1. The CDR3 consists of 13 residues. Germline CDR1 and CDR2: SNHLY and FYNNEI. V was pared by 4 bases and J by 2 bases, with 0 bases of the junction left unmatched. CDR3: CASSGTGNYGYTF. Here the CDR3 DNA reads TGTGCCAGCAGTGGGACAGGGAACTATGGCTACACCTTC.

The chain links TRBV20-1 to TRBJ1-6, with D perhaps TRBD1 (6 bases). Germline assignment: CDR1 DFQATT and CDR2 SNEGSKA (reference sequence). The CDR3 is made up of 14 amino acids. Trimming pared 1 base from V and 4 bases from J, leaving 8 bases between. CDR3 bases: TGCAGTGCTAGAGCTGGGACATATAATTCACCCCTCCACTTT. It yields the protein CSARAGTYNSPLHF.

This chain connects TRBV7-2 to TRBJ2-3; D remains unclear. The CDR3 has 16 amino acids. Looked up from germline, CDR1 is SGHTA and CDR2 is FQGNSA. The V end was cut by 4 bases, the J end by 1 base, with 15 bases between. This CDR3 is CASSSPRVARTDTQYF. Here the CDR3 DNA reads TGTGCCAGCAGCTCGCCCCGTGTAGCCCGCACAGATACGCAGTATTTT. The complete variable domain, with remaining parts taken from reference TRBV7-2 and TRBJ2-3, reads GAGVSQSPSNKVTEKGKDVELRCDPISGHTALYWYRQSLGQGLEFLIYFQGNSAPDKSGLPSDRFSAERTGGSVSTLTIQRTQQEDSAVYLCASSSPRVARTDTQYFGPGTRLTVL.

J is TRBJ1-2 and V is TRBV5-1, with 9 bases lining up with TRBD1. Trimming removed 0 bases from V and 0 bases from J; junction bases left unmatched: 6. CDR1 is SGHRS, CDR2 YFSETQ, per germline. The CDR3 consists of 17 residues. The DNA for the CDR3 is TGCGCCAGCAGCTTGGTTATGGGGACAGGGACTAACTATGGCTACACCTTC. Its translation: CASSLVMGTGTNYGYTF.

The CDR3 DNA reads TGTGCCAGCAGTGAAGCCGGCGGGACAGGAATTCAAGAGACCCAGTACTTC. It specifies CASSEAGGTGIQETQYF. The chain carries TRBV6-1 and TRBJ2-5; 8 positions match TRBD1. CDR3 length: 17 residues. Trimming took 0 bases from V and 2 from J; bases not matched to a gene: 8. CDR1 is MNHNS, CDR2 SASEGT, per germline.

CDR3 nucleotides: TGTGCCAGCAGCAAACAGGACACCATATATTTT. Translating gives CASSKQDTIYF. The rearrangement uses TRBV12-3 or TRBV12-4 and TRBJ1-3; D might be TRBD1 (5 bases). This CDR3 has 11 residues. V gave up 6 bases and J gave up 8 bases, with 8 bases separating them.

This chain connects TRBV7-2 to TRBJ2-7; D remains ambiguous. The CDR3 runs 13 residues. V was clipped by 1 base and J by 6 bases, with 10 bases between them. Germline CDR1 and CDR2: SGHTA and FQGNSA. The CDR3 DNA reads TGTGCCAGCAGCTTAGAATGGGTCGGCGAGCAGTACTTC. Its translation: CASSLEWVGEQYF.

V and J are TRBV29-1 and TRBJ1-1; unclear D gene. V was cut by 2 bases and J by 0 bases, with 7 bases left in between. Germline loops: CDR1 SQVTM, CDR2 ANQGSEA. CDR3 length: 13 residues. The CDR3 loop reads CSVEIGMNTEAFF. In DNA, the CDR3 is TGCAGCGTTGAAATAGGCATGAACACTGAAGCTTTCTTT.

In its sample, this clonotype was seen once. This rearrangement joins TRBV6-5 to TRBJ2-3, with D perhaps matching TRBD1 or TRBD2 (5 bases each). The V gene's germline CDR1 is MNHEY and CDR2 SVGAGI. The length of the CDR3 is 14 residues. V was shortened by 5 bases and J by 3 bases, with 12 bases between the two germline ends. The CDR3 protein is CASSEGFGTDTQYF. The DNA of the CDR3 is TGTGCCAGCAGTGAGGGGTTTGGAACAGATACGCAGTATTTT.

This rearrangement joins TRBV18 to TRBJ1-2, with 9 bases identical to TRBD1. V shed 3 bases and J 4 bases; nucleotides not matched to a gene: 3. Germline V gene lookup returns CDR1 KGHSH and CDR2 LQKENI. This CDR3 spans 14 amino acids. CDR3 loop: CASSPDRGIYGYTF. CDR3 nucleotide sequence: TGTGCCAGCTCACCGGACAGGGGAATCTATGGCTACACCTTC.

This chain uses TRBV24-1 with TRBJ2-3; 9 nucleotides agree with TRBD1. V shed 9 bases and J 10 bases; nucleotides not matched to a gene: 7. The CDR3 is 12 amino acids. CDR1 and CDR2 from the germline V gene are KGHDR and SFDVKD. CDR3 DNA: TGTGCCACCGGGGGACAGGGTATGCCGCAGTATTTT. It translates to CATGGQGMPQYF.

CDR3 region: CASSRGGPLNTGELFF. As DNA, the CDR3 is TGTGCCAGTAGTAGAGGGGGGCCTCTGAACACCGGGGAGCTGTTTTTT. V is TRBV19 and J is TRBJ2-2; D could derive from TRBD1 or TRBD2 (6 bases each). CDR1 is LNHDA, CDR2 SQIVND, per germline (reference sequence). The CDR3 contains 16 residues. V was cut by 4 bases and J by 1 base, with 13 bases left in between.

J is TRBJ1-2 and V is TRBV6-5; 10 nucleotides agree with TRBD1. Trimming removed 7 bases from V and 8 bases from J; junction bases left unmatched: 10. CDR1 and CDR2 (germline): MNHEY, SVGAGI. The CDR3 runs to 14 residues. Here the CDR3 reads CASIDLGQGSGYTF. The CDR3 DNA is TGTGCCAGCATTGACCTGGGACAGGGGAGCGGCTACACCTTC.

CDR3 in amino acids: CSARDRIYNEQFF. The CDR3 DNA sequence: TGCAGTGCTAGAGATCGAATTTACAATGAGCAGTTCTTC. The rearrangement joins TRBV20-1 to TRBJ2-1; D remains unclear. CDR3 length: 13 residues. With 0 bases removed from V and 4 bases from J, the gap between germline ends came to 7 bases. Germline V gene lookup returns CDR1 DFQATT and CDR2 SNEGSKA (reference sequence).